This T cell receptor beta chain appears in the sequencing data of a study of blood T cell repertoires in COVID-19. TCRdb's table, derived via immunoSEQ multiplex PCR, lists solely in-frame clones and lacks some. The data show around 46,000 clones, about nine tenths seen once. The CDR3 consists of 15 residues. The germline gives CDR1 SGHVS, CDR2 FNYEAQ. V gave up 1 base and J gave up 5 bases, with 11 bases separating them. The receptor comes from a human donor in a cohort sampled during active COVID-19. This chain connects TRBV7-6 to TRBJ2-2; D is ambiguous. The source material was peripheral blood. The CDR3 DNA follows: TGTGCCAGCAGCTTAGATGGTCCGAGGACCGGGGAGCTGTTTTTT. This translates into CASSLDGPRTGELFF.